This TCR beta chain was identified in a study of blood T cells in healthy people across ages. Regarding the study as a whole: Naive CD4+ cells and diversity were both higher in long-lived donors than in aged donors. Roughly linear age-related decline in beta diversity appeared, significant by age around 38.

Sample-barcoded 5' priming and a J-beta primer mix drove a second PCR of roughly 6 to 12 cycles. TCRdb ran MiXCR on the 5' RACE reads and lists one entry per CDR3 protein. Of 500,000 to 550,000 distinct CDR3 sequences listed, about 24% are singletons. As regards this clonotype: The antigen is undetermined. Relative to the germline gene, one junction end is altered; a read error may explain this.

The sample was also reused in another study, on T cells of mothers and their children. That work states: A few healthy Caucasian mothers and their six children donated.

This TCR was sampled from a boy younger than 18 in good health. The sequenced sample consisted of blood.

Here the CDR3 reads CARSPSTDTQYF. The CDR3 DNA reads as TGTGCCCGCAGCCCTAGCACAGATACGCAGTATTTT. The rearrangement links TRBV9 to TRBJ2-3; no definite D call. The CDR3 runs to 12 residues. Germline V CDR1 and CDR2: SGDLS, YYNGEE.